These 32 T cell receptor beta chains were all obtained from the same sample, sequenced in a study of blood T cell repertoires in COVID-19 (dated by TCRdb to the early 2020s). Libraries were made using the immunoSEQ multiplex PCR assay. TCRdb carries this immuneACCESS record with in-frame sequences only. Its versions omit some clonotypes, under half of them owing to an unresolved V gene in the studies checked, with the rest unexplained. The sample table shows about 200,000 clones, and roughly 77% are seen once. Clones ranked in the top ten supply approximately 5.9% of the sample. The sequenced sample consisted of peripheral blood. These receptors were obtained from a woman aged 40 to 50 with COVID-19, enrolled during active disease.

The chain recombines TRBV28 with TRBJ1-3; maybe TRBD1 (5 bases). This CDR3 is 18 amino acids long. V lost 3 bases, J lost 4 bases, and 22 bases lay in between. CDR1 MDHEN and CDR2 SYDVKM come from the germline V gene. As DNA, the CDR3 is TGTGCCAGCAGTTTTTACAATCAGGGACTAATGTCGGGAAACACCATATATTTT. It specifies CASSFYNQGLMSGNTIYF.

The V gene is TRBV12-3 or TRBV12-4, the J gene TRBJ2-4, with 9 bases identical to TRBD1. After removal of 3 bases from V and 13 bases from J, the junction contained 4 bases not matched to a gene. The CDR3 consists of 12 residues. The CDR3 sequence: CASSFMGTGQYF. The CDR3 bases are TGTGCCAGCAGTTTTATGGGGACAGGGCAGTACTTC.

The genes are TRBV19 and TRBJ2-5; D gene uncertain. The CDR3 covers 13 residues. In germline, CDR1 is LNHDA, CDR2 SQIVND (reference sequence). Trimming took off 2 bases at V and 2 bases at J, with 6 bases between the two ends. The CDR3 nucleotides are TGTGCCAGTAGTATACAGGTTCAAGAGACCCAGTACTTC. Translating gives CASSIQVQETQYF.

This sequence joins TRBV10-3 and TRBJ2-1; 9 bases map to TRBD2. Germline V gene sequence: CDR1 ENHRY, CDR2 SYGVKD. Trimming at V came to 2 bases and at J to 1 base, leaving 15 bases not matched to a gene. The CDR3 is 20 residues long. The CDR3 sequence: CAISERGGVAGVGSYNEQFF. Here the CDR3 DNA reads TGTGCCATCAGTGAGCGAGGTGGGGTAGCGGGAGTAGGGTCCTACAATGAGCAGTTCTTC.

CDR3 nucleotides: TGCAGCGTTGTAAAGGGACAGGGGTTTCAAGAGACCCAGTACTTC. This gives the protein CSVVKGQGFQETQYF. The V call is TRBV29-1, the J call TRBJ2-5, with 10 bases aligning to TRBD1. The CDR3 has 15 amino acids. Germline loops: CDR1 SQVTM, CDR2 ANQGSEA. V dropped 4 bases and J dropped 2; count of bases not matched to a gene: 7.

V usage is TRBV2 and J usage is TRBJ1-1; TRBD1 matches at 8 bases. Germline loops: CDR1 SNHLY, CDR2 FYNNEI. The CDR3 is 16 amino acids. V dropped 6 bases and J dropped 5; count of bases not matched to a gene: 14. This CDR3 is CASSLGQGRGLTEAFF. DNA of the CDR3: TGTGCCAGCAGCCTAGGACAGGGCCGTGGGTTAACTGAAGCTTTCTTT.

The V and J genes are TRBV30 and TRBJ2-7, with 8 bases fitting TRBD1. In germline, CDR1 is GTSNPN, CDR2 SVGIG (reference sequence). Trimming removed 0 bases from V and 1 base from J; junction bases left unmatched: 11. The CDR3 extends over 17 amino acids. This CDR3 is CAWSVAEWTGRSYEQYF. The CDR3 DNA sequence: TGTGCCTGGAGTGTAGCGGAATGGACAGGGAGATCCTACGAGCAGTACTTC.

V gene TRBV6-5 combines with J gene TRBJ2-1; D call uncertain. Trimming took off 7 bases at V and 5 bases at J, with 15 bases between the two ends. This CDR3 has 14 residues. The germline gives CDR1 MNHEY, CDR2 SVGAGI. For the CDR3, the DNA is TGTGCCAGCAAAAAACCGACACAGAACAATGAGCAGTTCTTC. This sequence encodes CASKKPTQNNEQFF.

The V call is TRBV6-5, the J call TRBJ2-3, with 7 nucleotides matching TRBD1. Germline V gene data show CDR1 as MNHEY and CDR2 as SVGAGI. This CDR3 spans 14 amino acids. V was pared by 6 bases and J by 5 bases, with 8 bases of the junction left unmatched. The CDR3 coding sequence is TGTGCCAGCAGAAGACAGGGTACTCGAGATACGCAGTATTTT. This gives the protein CASRRQGTRDTQYF.

This clone came up once. The chain uses TRBV5-1 and TRBJ2-3, with TRBD1 identical over 10 bases. CDR1 is SGHRS, CDR2 YFSETQ, per germline. J was trimmed by 2 bases and V by 5 bases; bases with no gene match: 5. The CDR3 runs to 15 residues. CDR3 sequence reads: CASRTGTGVTDTQYF. CDR3 DNA: TGCGCCAGCAGAACCGGGACAGGGGTCACAGATACGCAGTATTTT.

CDR3 nucleotides: TGTGCCAGCAGCTTAACTTCGGGAGGGATTAGCTCCTACGAGCAGTACTTC. As protein: CASSLTSGGISSYEQYF. This rearrangement joins TRBV7-6 to TRBJ2-7; TRBD2 matches 8 bases. The ends lost 2 bases at V and 0 bases at J; junction bases unmatched: 9. Germline V gene sequence: CDR1 SGHVS, CDR2 FNYEAQ. CDR3 length: 17 amino acids.

This clone was found a few times. The chain joins TRBV12-5 to TRBJ2-2, with D unresolved. Germline V gene data show CDR1 as LGHNT and CDR2 as FRNRAP. The V end lost 1 base, the J end lost 0 bases, and 9 bases lay between the germline ends. The CDR3 spans 16 residues. The CDR3 DNA sequence: TGTGCTAGTGGTTTGGGGCCCGGAGCGAACACCGGGGAGCTGTTTTTT. It is translated as CASGLGPGANTGELFF.

This clone occurred once. The rearrangement joins TRBV6-4 to TRBJ1-4, with 8 bases matching TRBD1. The trim removed 6 bases at V and 7 bases at J, leaving 10 bases unmatched. The germline CDR1 and CDR2 sequences are MRHNA and SNTAGT. The CDR3 consists of 15 residues. The CDR3 DNA follows: TGTGCCAGCAGGAGAGCGGACAGGGAGGGTGAAAAACTGTTTTTT. Amino acid sequence: CASRRADREGEKLFF.

This clone was detected many times. The rearrangement joins TRBV19 to TRBJ2-7; the D gene is possibly TRBD1 (5 bases). Germline V CDR1 and CDR2: LNHDA, SQIVND (reference sequence). V was pared by 7 bases and J by 0 bases, with 13 bases between. The CDR3 length is 14 residues. The CDR3 here is CASKGAVSSYEQYF. The CDR3 region has the DNA TGTGCCAGTAAAGGGGCGGTGAGCTCCTACGAGCAGTACTTC.

This clone was seen more than once but under ten times. The gene calls are TRBV10-3 and TRBJ2-2, with 14 positions matching TRBD2. Trimming took 6 bases from V and 6 from J; bases not matched to a gene: 15. The CDR3 is 19 residues long. Germline V lookup: CDR1 ENHRY, CDR2 SYGVKD. DNA for the CDR3: TGTGCCATCAGCGGGACTAGCGGGAGTGGGACCAACGGATCCGGGGAGCTGTTTTTT. This translates into CAISGTSGSGTNGSGELFF.

In this sample, this clone turned up a few times. The chain joins TRBV5-4 to TRBJ2-5; a weak D match, TRBD1 (7 bases). Per the germline V gene, CDR1 is SGHNT and CDR2 is YYREEE (reference sequence). CDR3 length: 12 residues. V was trimmed by 3 bases and J by 5 bases, leaving 8 bases between them. The CDR3: CASSSGGETQYF. The CDR3 nucleotides read TGTGCCAGCAGCTCAGGGGGGGAGACCCAGTACTTC.

The sample holds one count of this clone. V gene TRBV6-1 combines with J gene TRBJ1-5, with D perhaps TRBD1 (6 bases). From germline, CDR1 is MNHNS and CDR2 SASEGT. The V gene lost 3 bases and the J gene lost 7 bases, with 13 bases spanning the gap. There are 14 residues in the CDR3. The CDR3 protein is CASSDGGAYQPQHF. The CDR3 nucleotides read TGTGCCAGCAGTGATGGGGGGGCTTACCAGCCCCAGCATTTT.

CDR3 in amino acids: CASSQEGRLDSGANVLTF. The DNA for the CDR3 is TGTGCCAGCAGCCAAGAGGGCAGGTTGGACTCTGGGGCCAACGTCCTGACTTTC. V usage is TRBV3-1 (or the pseudogene TRBV3-2) and J usage is TRBJ2-6; D is uncertain. The CDR3 is 18 amino acids. From germline, CDR1 is LGHDT and CDR2 YNNKEL (reference sequence). Trimming took off 0 bases at V and 0 bases at J, with 12 bases between the two ends.

The CDR3: CSATDGDSRTF. The CDR3, as DNA: TGCAGTGCTACGGATGGGGACAGCCGCACCTTC. J is TRBJ1-2 and V is TRBV20-1, with TRBD1 identical over 7 bases. This CDR3 is 11 amino acids long. V lost 4 bases, J lost 13 bases, and 9 bases stayed unmatched. Germline V gene lookup returns CDR1 DFQATT and CDR2 SNEGSKA (reference sequence).

The genes are TRBV11-2 and TRBJ2-2; D perhaps matches TRBD1 (6 bases). Trimming cost V 5 bases and J 5 bases, with 9 bases left between them. The CDR3 spans 13 residues. CDR1 and CDR2 (germline): SGHAT, FQNNGV. CDR3 amino acids: CASSQQGTGELFF. In DNA, the CDR3 is TGTGCCAGCAGCCAACAGGGAACCGGGGAGCTGTTTTTT.

V is TRBV9 and J is TRBJ2-2, with TRBD1 matching 10 bases. The CDR3 length is 15 residues. Per the germline V gene, CDR1 is SGDLS and CDR2 is YYNGEE. With V trimmed by 3 bases and J by 2 bases, 1 base remained unmatched. This CDR3 reads CASSGQGANTGELFF. For the CDR3, the DNA is TGTGCCAGCAGCGGACAGGGGGCAAACACCGGGGAGCTGTTTTTT.

The genes are TRBV7-9 and TRBJ2-4, with a weak D call TRBD2 (5 bases). The CDR3 sequence is 17 residues long. The germline gives CDR1 SEHNR, CDR2 FQNEAQ (reference sequence). The V and J ends lost 5 bases and 0 bases respectively, with 17 bases between them. For the CDR3, the DNA is TGTGCCAGCAGCGGGGTCATGGTGGAGGTAGCCAAAAACATTCAGTACTTC. As protein: CASSGVMVEVAKNIQYF.

This rearrangement joins TRBV7-8 to TRBJ2-2; tentative D call: TRBD2 (5 bases). The germline CDR1 and CDR2 sequences are SGHVS and FQNEAQ. The germline V and J ends were trimmed by 1 base and 7 bases, with 16 bases remaining between them. This CDR3 is built from 16 residues. CDR3 protein: CASSLGVALAFGELFF. Written as DNA, the CDR3 is TGTGCCAGCAGCTTAGGCGTAGCGTTGGCGTTCGGGGAGCTGTTTTTT.

This clone was counted only a few times. The same CDR3 arises from other DNA sequences in this sample as well. The chain carries TRBV20-1 and TRBJ2-7; D unclear. This CDR3 region has 11 residues. In germline, CDR1 is DFQATT, CDR2 SNEGSKA (reference sequence). V was cut by 3 bases and J by 4 bases, with 7 bases left in between. The CDR3 DNA follows: TGCAGTGCTAGCGGTAAATACGAGCAGTACTTC. Translation: CSASGKYEQYF.

This clone was seen just once. This sequence joins TRBV10-3 and TRBJ2-2, with 8 bases fitting TRBD2. Germline assignment: CDR1 ENHRY and CDR2 SYGVKD. The CDR3 covers 15 residues. Germline trimming cut 7 bases from V and 4 bases from J; bases unmatched to any gene: 8. In DNA, the CDR3 is TGTGCCATCATGGAGACTAGCGAACTCACCGGGGAGCTGTTTTTT. Amino acid sequence: CAIMETSELTGELFF.

The rearrangement joins TRBV6-6 to TRBJ1-5; weak D call: TRBD1 (6 bases). CDR1 is MNHNY and CDR2 is SVGAGI in the germline V gene (reference sequence). V shed 5 bases and J shed 0 bases, with 17 bases lying between them. The CDR3 consists of 17 residues. The CDR3 coding sequence is TGTGCCAGCAGTCCTCGATTGGACAGATATAGCAATCAGCCCCAGCATTTT. Translation gives CASSPRLDRYSNQPQHF.

The V gene is TRBV5-5, the J gene TRBJ2-5, with a weak D call TRBD1 (5 bases). Germline CDR1 is SGHKS and CDR2 is YYEKEE (reference sequence). V was trimmed by 0 bases and J by 2 bases, leaving 11 bases between them. The CDR3 has 15 residues. The CDR3 coding sequence is TGTGCCAGCAGCTTGGTATCGACAGCTCAAGAGACCCAGTACTTC. Its protein is CASSLVSTAQETQYF.

The rearrangement uses TRBV4-1 and TRBJ1-5; D remains unclear. Germline-derived CDR1 and CDR2 are MGHRA and YSYEKL. There are 15 residues in the CDR3. The V end was cut by 0 bases, the J end by 5 bases, with 11 bases between. CDR3 protein: CASSQDPLADQPQHF. CDR3 bases: TGCGCCAGCAGCCAAGATCCCCTTGCGGATCAGCCCCAGCATTTT.

The genes are TRBV7-2 and TRBJ1-1; the D is unclear. Germline V gene sequence: CDR1 SGHTA, CDR2 FQGNSA. Trimming shortened V by 1 base and J by 0 bases, and 9 bases separated the two germline ends. This CDR3 comprises 15 residues. CDR3 DNA: TGTGCCAGCAGCTTAGGGGCCACCATGAACACTGAAGCTTTCTTT. Its translation is CASSLGATMNTEAFF.

This clone has just one count. The V and J genes are TRBV29-1 and TRBJ1-1; the D is unclear. CDR1 is SQVTM and CDR2 is ANQGSEA in the germline V gene. The CDR3 consists of 14 residues. The V end lost 5 bases, the J end lost 4 bases, and 17 bases lay between the germline ends. The chain's CDR3 is CSVLGSASGTEAFF. CDR3 nucleotides: TGCAGCGTTTTGGGGTCTGCCAGCGGCACTGAAGCTTTCTTT. Filled out from reference TRBV29-1 and TRBJ1-1, the complete variable domain reads SAVISQKPSRDICQRGTSLTIQCQVDSQVTMMFWYRQQPGQSLTLIATANQGSEATYESGFVIDKFPISRPNLTFSTLTVSNMSPEDSSIYLCSVLGSASGTEAFFGQGTRLTVV.

J is TRBJ1-1 and V is TRBV25-1; D unresolved. V lost 1 base to trimming and J lost 2 bases, with 8 bases between them. CDR3 length: 14 amino acids. Per germline, CDR1 MGHDK and CDR2 SYGVNS. The CDR3 bases are TGTGCCAGCAGTGAATGGGCGATTAACACTGAAGCTTTCTTT. Translated, it gives CASSEWAINTEAFF.

V and J are TRBV3-1 (or the pseudogene TRBV3-2) and TRBJ2-2; the D is unclear. CDR1 is LGHDT and CDR2 is YNNKEL in the germline V gene (reference sequence). There are 16 residues in the CDR3. Trimming stripped 0 bases from V and 4 bases from J, with 12 bases between. The CDR3 protein is CASSQDTPSSTGELFF. The CDR3 bases are TGTGCCAGCAGCCAAGACACCCCCTCCAGCACCGGGGAGCTGTTTTTT.